This entry describes one T cell receptor (beta chain). Its antigen is undetermined. Trimming stripped 6 bases from V and 0 bases from J, with 9 bases between. Germline-derived CDR1 and CDR2 are SQVTM and ANQGSEA. The CDR3 has 13 residues. The data stem from a study of CD8 T cells in ankylosing spondylitis. Study results and caveats: Typical of ankylosing spondylitis blood, it appeared, was a TCR beta motif of several highly homologous variants.

One entry per CDR3 protein, called by TCRdb with MiXCR from the 5' RACE reads. The data contain 200,000 to 250,000 distinct CDR3 sequences, roughly 25% of them singletons. The TCR comes from a male donor with ankylosing spondylitis or in good health (not recorded which). The gene calls are TRBV29-1 and TRBJ2-1, with D unclear. The sample consisted of blood, either unsorted or a sorted T cell fraction (not recorded which). This chain's CDR3 is CSVWTSSYNEQFF. The CDR3 bases are TGCAGCGTGTGGACCAGCTCCTACAATGAGCAGTTCTTC.